This T cell receptor (beta chain) was identified during a study of technical replicates of blood from a few donors. Profiled with immunoSEQ multiplex PCR; TCRdb holds only in-frame clones, not every one. The sample contains more than 90,000 clones, about 95% of which appear only once. V trimming: 4 bases; J trimming: 2 bases; junction bases outside the gene matches: 9. The CDR3 spans 17 residues. The germline gives CDR1 LNHDA, CDR2 SQIVND (reference sequence). This TCR was sampled from a human donor in good health. Sequencing was carried out using T cells isolated from PBMCs. This chain links TRBV19 with TRBJ1-3; TRBD1 aligns across 9 bases. In DNA form, the CDR3 reads TGTGCCAGTAGTAGGGGCTTGAACAGGGGGCCTGGAAACACCATATATTTT. Translation: CASSRGLNRGPGNTIYF.